The 7 T cell receptor beta chains below come from one sample, sequenced in a study of T cells in Graves' hyperthyroidism and ophthalmopathy. TCR beta CDR3 region amplification was performed from RNA transcripts. The TCR CDR3 first-round RT-PCR relied on the HTBI primer set. In TCRdb, the multiplex PCR reads were re-called with MiXCR into one record per CDR3 protein. The sample lists approximately 570,000 distinct CDR3 sequences; just under 20% were seen once. The specimen sequenced was blood. These receptors were obtained from a man aged 35 to 55 with Graves' ophthalmopathy.

The chain couples TRBV7-2 to TRBJ2-7; D may match TRBD1 or TRBD2 (5 bases each). Trimming removed 3 bases at V and 0 bases at J, with 12 bases between. The germline gives CDR1 SGHTA, CDR2 FQGNSA. CDR3 length: 15 residues. CDR3 region: CASSFGTTTSYEQYF. In DNA form, the CDR3 reads TGTGCCAGCAGCTTCGGGACCACTACCTCCTACGAGCAGTACTTC.

The chain uses TRBV15 and TRBJ1-6; the D is unclear. The CDR3 sequence is 14 residues long. V shed 5 bases and J shed 9 bases, with 14 bases lying between them. Per germline, CDR1 LNHNV and CDR2 YYDKDF (reference sequence). The CDR3 DNA sequence: TGTGCCACCAGCGAGAGGCCCGGCGGTTCACCCCTCCACTTT. As protein: CATSERPGGSPLHF.

V usage is TRBV25-1 and J usage is TRBJ1-6, with D possibly being TRBD1 (5 bases). The germline V gene encodes CDR1 MGHDK and CDR2 SYGVNS. Trimming left V 3 bases short and J 8 bases short, with 14 bases between. The CDR3 is 15 amino acids. The CDR3, as DNA: TGTGCCAGCAGTGACCCAGGGTTAAGGGATTCACCCCTCCACTTT. It is translated as CASSDPGLRDSPLHF.

The gene calls are TRBV28 and TRBJ1-5; D call uncertain. CDR1 and CDR2 (germline): MDHEN, SYDVKM. Trimming cost V 5 bases and J 0 bases, with 11 bases left between them. The CDR3 covers 15 residues. CDR3 coding DNA: TGTGCCAGCAGTCCCCTAGACATTAGCAATCAGCCCCAGCATTTT. Its translation is CASSPLDISNQPQHF.

This clonotype was picked up a small number of times. A much larger clonotype is one base distant, so this may be a read error. This chain connects TRBV5-1 to TRBJ2-3, with D possibly matching TRBD2 (7 bases). The CDR3 has 15 residues. Germline assignment: CDR1 SGHRS and CDR2 YFSETQ. CDR3 region: CASSPRGGAADTQFF. As DNA, the CDR3 is TGCGCCAGCAGCCCGAGGGGGGGAGCTGCAGATACGCAGTTTTTT.

J is TRBJ2-1 and V is TRBV29-1; D perhaps matches TRBD2 (6 bases). This CDR3 region has 12 residues. Germline loops: CDR1 SQVTM, CDR2 ANQGSEA. CDR3 nucleotide sequence: TGCAGTGGGGGGTTCTCCTACAATGAGCAGTTCTTC. Its protein is CSGGFSYNEQFF.

This clonotype has just a few counts. The chain joins TRBV28 to TRBJ2-2; D is perhaps TRBD1 or TRBD2 (5 bases each). With 2 bases removed from V and 0 bases from J, the gap between germline ends came to 13 bases. The CDR3 loop spans 17 amino acids. Germline CDR1 reads MDHEN; CDR2 reads SYDVKM. This chain's CDR3 is CASSLPGTVSNTGELFF. The CDR3 DNA is TGTGCCAGCAGTTTACCCGGGACCGTTTCGAACACCGGGGAGCTGTTTTTT.